This entry lists 4 T cell receptor beta chains sequenced from one sample in a study of blood T cell repertoires in COVID-19. Clones were read by immunoSEQ multiplex PCR, and TCRdb kept only the in-frame ones, dropping some. The repertoire holds about 140,000 clones, around 80% seen once, with 3% to 4.5% in the top ten. The sequenced material came from peripheral blood. These receptors were collected from a man aged 55 to 70 with acute or convalescent COVID-19.

The chain links TRBV6-2 or TRBV6-3 to TRBJ2-1, with D tentatively TRBD1 (6 bases). This CDR3 is 15 amino acids long. Trimming removed 5 bases at V and 4 bases at J, with 15 bases between. Germline CDR1 is MNHEY and CDR2 is SVGEGT. The DNA of the CDR3 is TGTGCCAGCAGTCCACAGGGTAGAGGGTACAATGAGCAGTTCTTC. Its protein is CASSPQGRGYNEQFF.

This chain links TRBV7-9 with TRBJ1-1; D is undetermined. Germline CDR1 and CDR2: SEHNR and FQNEAQ (reference sequence). V lost 5 bases and J lost 6, with 19 bases in between. The CDR3 totals 15 residues. As DNA, the CDR3 is TGTGCCAGCAGCCTAGGGCCCGGCAGGCCCCCTGAAGCTTTCTTT. Its translation: CASSLGPGRPPEAFF.

This clone was seen only a few times. The V gene is TRBV18, the J gene TRBJ1-2; 8 nucleotides agree with TRBD1. Germline loops: CDR1 KGHSH, CDR2 LQKENI. Trimming took 6 bases from V and 8 from J; bases not matched to a gene: 11. The CDR3 totals 14 residues. The chain's CDR3 is CASSYDRGNRGYTF. The CDR3 DNA is TGTGCCAGCTCCTACGACAGGGGTAATCGCGGCTACACCTTC.

The J gene is TRBJ2-7, the V gene TRBV30, with 8 nucleotides matching TRBD2. Germline CDR1 reads GTSNPN; CDR2 reads SVGIG (reference sequence). The V and J ends lost 3 bases and 4 bases, in that order; junction bases with no gene match: 11. The CDR3 runs 15 residues. CDR3 in DNA: TGTGCCTGGAGCCTATTAGCGGGAAGGGCTTACGAGCAGTACTTC. Translated, it gives CAWSLLAGRAYEQYF.